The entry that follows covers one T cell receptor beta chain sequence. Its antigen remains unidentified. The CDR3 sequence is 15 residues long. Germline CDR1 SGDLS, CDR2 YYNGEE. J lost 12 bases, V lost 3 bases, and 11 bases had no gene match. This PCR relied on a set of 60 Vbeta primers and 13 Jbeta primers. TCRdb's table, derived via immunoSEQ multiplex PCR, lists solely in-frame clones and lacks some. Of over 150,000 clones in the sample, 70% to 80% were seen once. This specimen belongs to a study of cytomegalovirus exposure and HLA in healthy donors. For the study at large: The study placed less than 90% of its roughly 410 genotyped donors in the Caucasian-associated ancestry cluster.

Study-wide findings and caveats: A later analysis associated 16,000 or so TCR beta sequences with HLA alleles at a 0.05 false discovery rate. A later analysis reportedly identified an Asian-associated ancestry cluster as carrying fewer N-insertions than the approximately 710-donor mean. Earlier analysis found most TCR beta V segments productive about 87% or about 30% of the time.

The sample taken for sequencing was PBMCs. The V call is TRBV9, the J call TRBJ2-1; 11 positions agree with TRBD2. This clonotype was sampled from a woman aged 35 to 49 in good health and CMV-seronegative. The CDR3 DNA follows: TGTGCCAGCAGCGGACGATTAGCGGGAGGGCCTCCGCAGTTCTTC. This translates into CASSGRLAGGPPQFF.